At least ten counts were recorded for the clone carrying this T cell receptor (beta chain). The antigen remains undetermined. Preparing the TCRbeta library involved the use of unique molecular identifiers. TCRdb independently ran MiXCR on the PCR reads; one entry per CDR3 protein. This sample carries approximately 500,000 distinct CDR3 sequences, approximately 30% of them seen once, and the ten largest clones take 35% to 40%. The sample belongs to a study of T-cell reconstitution after alpha-beta-depleted transplantation in children. The CDR3 spans 18 residues. V lost 6 bases and J lost 0, with 18 bases in between. Germline values: CDR1 MNHEY, CDR2 SMNVEV (reference sequence). Points from the study as a whole: For some patients, TCRbeta diversity was high at day 60 because of recipient T cells and thymic progenitors that survived. T cells produced anew were the main source of T-cell counts and diversity one year after transplant. Several hundred expanded graft clones reportedly gave rise to the alpha-beta T cells present about two months after transplant.

This clonotype originated in a boy less than two years old with Wiskott-Aldrich syndrome, due to receive a stem cell transplant. The sample in question was PBMCs, obtained before TCRalphabeta/CD19-depleted stem cell transplant. The rearrangement uses TRBV27 and TRBJ1-6, with TRBD1 as a possible D gene (5 bases). The DNA for the CDR3 is TGTGCCAGCAGACCGAGGGTTGGGACTAGCTCCTATAATTCACCCCTCCACTTT. Its translation: CASRPRVGTSSYNSPLHF.